A selection of T cell receptor beta chains follows, all from one sample in a study of cytomegalovirus exposure and HLA in healthy donors. Only in-frame clones appear in the TCRdb table, and some are missing; sequencing was by immunoSEQ multiplex PCR. The table includes 240,000 or so clones, around 88% detected once. Material for sequencing was PBMCs. These TCRs come from a woman in her thirties in good health and CMV-seropositive. Each CDR3 is given with its conserved first and last residue. The D gene is left open where the match is weak. The listing skips clone size in some rows; elsewhere it reads once, few, many or a size class.

CDR3 protein	CDR3 DNA	clone size	D gene	CDR3 length	V gene	J gene
CASSLGSGKTDELFF	TGTGCCAGCAGCTTAGGATCCGGGAAAACCGATGAACTGTTTTTT	.	.	15	TRBV7-9	TRBJ1-4
CASSLVAGTGGGYTF	TGCGCCAGCAGCTTGGTAGCCGGGACAGGGGGCGGCTACACCTTC	.	TRBD1	15	TRBV5-1	TRBJ1-2
CASSLTSGRAQETQYF	TGTGCCAGCAGCCTTACTAGCGGGAGGGCCCAAGAGACCCAGTACTTC	.	TRBD2	16	TRBV7-6	TRBJ2-5
CASTRTGFDRDIQYF	TGTGCCAGCACGAGAACAGGGTTCGATCGGGACATTCAGTACTTC	.	.	15	TRBV27	TRBJ2-4
CASSGGVAHYGYTF	TGTGCCAGCAGCGGGGGCGTTGCCCACTATGGCTACACCTTC	.	.	14	TRBV9	TRBJ1-2
CASSQTGGYEQYF	TGTGCCAGCAGCCAAACAGGGGGCTACGAGCAGTACTTC	.	TRBD1	13	TRBV11-3	TRBJ2-7
CASSPNYADTQYF	TGTGCCAGCTCACCCAACTACGCAGATACGCAGTATTTT	.	.	13	TRBV18	TRBJ2-3
CATTSGRSTDTQYF	TGCGCCACGACTAGCGGGAGATCCACAGATACGCAGTATTTT	once	TRBD2	14	TRBV4-1	TRBJ2-3
CASSASKSYNEQFF	TGCGCCAGCAGTGCTAGTAAATCCTACAATGAGCAGTTCTTC	.	.	14	TRBV10-2	TRBJ2-1
CASSHPAGGSEQYF	TGTGCCAGCAGCCACCCAGCGGGAGGTAGCGAGCAGTACTTC	.	TRBD2	14	TRBV14	TRBJ2-7
CASSPWVGDEQFF	TGTGCTAGCAGCCCCTGGGTAGGAGATGAGCAGTTCTTC	.	.	13	TRBV7-7	TRBJ2-1
CASSPRDSLRYEQYF	TGTGCCAGCTCACCTAGGGACTCTCTCCGCTACGAGCAGTACTTC	.	.	15	TRBV18	TRBJ2-7
CASSGTNSGANVLTF	TGTGCCAGCAGTGGGACAAACTCTGGGGCCAACGTCCTGACTTTC	once	.	15	TRBV6-1	TRBJ2-6
CASSSWDSLNTEAFF	TGTGCCAGCAGCTCCTGGGACAGCTTGAACACTGAAGCTTTCTTT	few	TRBD1	15	TRBV7-9	TRBJ1-1
CASSPAGGVAHEQFF	TGTGCCAGCTCACCTGCAGGGGGCGTTGCCCATGAGCAGTTCTTC	.	TRBD1	15	TRBV18	TRBJ2-1
CASSLGAGTGGGYTF	TGTGCCAGCAGCTTGGGTGCCGGGACAGGGGGTGGCTACACCTTC	.	TRBD1	15	TRBV5-6	TRBJ1-2
CASSKDSYYGYTF	TGTGCCAGCAGTAAGGACAGTTACTATGGCTACACCTTC	.	.	13	TRBV6-5	TRBJ1-2
CASSSMGGLSYEQYF	TGCGCCAGCAGCTCCATGGGGGGACTTTCCTACGAGCAGTACTTC	.	.	15	TRBV5-1	TRBJ2-7
CASSLLDRFRPYEQYF	TGTGCCAGCAGCTTACTGGACAGATTTCGTCCCTACGAGCAGTACTTC	.	.	16	TRBV7-8	TRBJ2-7
CASSFSSGPSYEQYF	TGTGCCAGCAGTTTCTCTAGCGGGCCCTCCTACGAGCAGTACTTC	once	TRBD2	15	TRBV28	TRBJ2-7
CASSLARLGELFF	TGTGCCAGCAGTCTCGCGAGGTTAGGGGAGCTGTTTTTT	.	.	13	TRBV27	TRBJ2-2
CASTYTPTGAWFEAFF	TGTGCCAGTACCTATACCCCCACAGGGGCCTGGTTCGAAGCTTTCTTT	.	TRBD1	16	TRBV19	TRBJ1-1
CASSSRDRGHNEQYF	TGTGCCAGCAGCAGCCGGGACAGGGGGCATAACGAGCAGTACTTC	.	.	15	TRBV21-1	TRBJ2-7
CSVEFSVVAGGGEQFF	TGCAGCGTTGAATTCTCGGTGGTAGCGGGAGGTGGGGAGCAGTTCTTC	.	TRBD2	16	TRBV29-1	TRBJ2-1
CAISDDRGIPGANVLTF	TGTGCCATCAGTGACGACAGGGGGATTCCTGGGGCCAACGTCCTGACTTTC	once	TRBD1	17	TRBV10-3	TRBJ2-6
CASSSGQETQYF	TGCGCCAGCAGCTCCGGGCAAGAGACCCAGTACTTC	.	.	12	TRBV5-1	TRBJ2-5
CASSRGRGPYGYTF	TGTGCCAGCAGCCGAGGGAGGGGACCCTATGGCTACACCTTC	.	.	14	TRBV7-2	TRBJ1-2
CASSGGTGFSREQYF	TGTGCCAGCAGCGGCGGGACAGGGTTTTCTCGGGAGCAGTACTTC	once	TRBD1	15	TRBV5-5	TRBJ2-7
CASSLKGPGLADYEQYF	TGTGCCAGCAGCTTAAAGGGTCCGGGGCTAGCGGACTACGAGCAGTACTTC	.	TRBD2	17	TRBV7-9	TRBJ2-7
CASSPRLARLSYNEQFF	TGTGCCAGCAGCCCAAGACTAGCGAGGCTCTCCTACAATGAGCAGTTCTTC	once	TRBD2	17	TRBV5-6	TRBJ2-1
CASSQQTSGSRYEQYF	TGCGCCAGCAGCCAACAAACTAGCGGGAGCAGATACGAGCAGTACTTC	once	TRBD2	16	TRBV4-1	TRBJ2-7
CASSPRTLANYGYTF	TGTGCCAGCAGCCCTCGGACACTCGCTAACTATGGCTACACCTTC	.	.	15	TRBV5-6	TRBJ1-2
CASGTGDLQETQYF	TGCGCCAGCGGGACAGGGGATCTCCAAGAGACCCAGTACTTC	once	TRBD1	14	TRBV5-1	TRBJ2-5
CASSMASQHNEQFF	TGTGCCAGTAGTATGGCTAGTCAGCACAATGAGCAGTTCTTC	once	.	14	TRBV19	TRBJ2-1
CASRAGLAEYNEQFF	TGTGCCAGCAGGGCCGGACTAGCGGAGTACAATGAGCAGTTCTTC	.	TRBD2	15	TRBV28	TRBJ2-1
CASSDNTGTATIGQYF	TGCGCCAGCAGCGATAATACCGGGACAGCCACAATAGGGCAGTACTTC	.	TRBD1	16	TRBV5-1	TRBJ2-7
CASSLDGQTSTSYTF	TGTGCCAGCTCACTCGACGGACAGACCTCGACCTCCTACACCTTC	.	.	15	TRBV18	TRBJ1-2
CASSLARASGDYNEQFF	TGTGCCAGCAGCTTAGCGCGGGCTAGCGGGGATTACAATGAGCAGTTCTTC	.	TRBD2	17	TRBV7-8	TRBJ2-1
CASSQEGSGGYEQYF	TGTGCCAGCAGCCAGGAGGGATCCGGGGGCTACGAGCAGTACTTC	.	.	15	TRBV4-2	TRBJ2-7
CASRGTGELRTEAFF	TGCGCCAGCAGGGGGACAGGGGAGTTGCGCACTGAAGCTTTCTTT	.	TRBD1	15	TRBV5-1	TRBJ1-1
CASSFLQGGIGELFF	TGTGCCAGCAGCTTCCTTCAGGGGGGCATCGGGGAGCTGTTTTTT	.	.	15	TRBV5-4	TRBJ2-2
CASSLVAGNYEQYF	TGTGCCAGCAGCTTAGTAGCAGGGAACTACGAGCAGTACTTC	.	.	14	TRBV7-2	TRBJ2-7
CASSFQGTYEQYF	TGTGCCAGCAGTTTCCAGGGTACCTACGAGCAGTACTTC	.	.	13	TRBV27	TRBJ2-7
CASSSHLADEQFF	TGTGCCAGCAGTTCCCATCTAGCGGATGAGCAGTTCTTC	.	TRBD2	13	TRBV6-5	TRBJ2-1
CASSADQGKNTEAFF	TGTGCCAGCAGCGCAGACCAGGGGAAGAACACTGAAGCTTTCTTT	.	.	15	TRBV9	TRBJ1-1
CASSEDRGYGYTF	TGTGCCAGCAGTGAAGACCGCGGCTATGGCTACACCTTC	.	.	13	TRBV6-1	TRBJ1-2
CAGGGNTEAFF	TGTGCCGGGGGGGGGAACACTGAAGCTTTCTTT	.	.	11	TRBV2	TRBJ1-1
CASRRIAGGADTQYF	TGTGCCAGCAGGAGGATAGCGGGGGGGGCAGATACGCAGTATTTT	.	TRBD2	15	TRBV2	TRBJ2-3
CASSKTGNQFYEQYF	TGTGCCAGCAGCAAGACAGGGAATCAGTTCTACGAGCAGTACTTC	.	TRBD1	15	TRBV11-2	TRBJ2-7
CASSETSGRADTGELFF	TGTGCCAGCAGCGAGACTAGCGGGAGGGCCGACACCGGGGAGCTGTTTTTT	.	TRBD2	17	TRBV9	TRBJ2-2
CASSLSAYQSEQFF	TGCGCCAGCAGCTTATCAGCGTATCAAAGTGAGCAGTTCTTC	.	.	14	TRBV5-1	TRBJ2-1
CASSHWSGDLNEQYF	TGCGCCAGCAGCCATTGGTCGGGAGACCTCAACGAGCAGTACTTC	.	.	15	TRBV4-1	TRBJ2-7
CSVENAGWEAFF	TGCAGCGTTGAGAATGCAGGGTGGGAAGCTTTCTTT	.	.	12	TRBV29-1	TRBJ1-1
CASSLSSGQPQHF	TGCGCCAGCAGCTTAAGTTCGGGACAGCCCCAGCATTTT	.	.	13	TRBV5-1	TRBJ1-5
CASSALALGSYEQYF	TGTGCCAGCAGTGCTCTAGCGTTAGGGTCCTACGAGCAGTACTTC	.	.	15	TRBV6-1	TRBJ2-7
CASSPGTGGFQETQYF	TGTGCCAGCAGCCCGGGGACAGGGGGGTTCCAAGAGACCCAGTACTTC	.	TRBD1	16	TRBV11-3	TRBJ2-5
CASSTPQGGSRTSGTDTQYF	TGTGCCAGCAGCACCCCTCAAGGGGGAAGCCGGACTAGCGGCACAGATACGCAGTATTTT	.	TRBD2	20	TRBV4-2	TRBJ2-3
CAWSPFQETQYF	TGTGCCTGGAGCCCCTTTCAAGAGACCCAGTACTTC	.	.	12	TRBV30	TRBJ2-5
CASSIQGANTEAFF	TGTGCCAGTAGTATCCAGGGGGCGAACACTGAAGCTTTCTTT	.	TRBD1	14	TRBV19	TRBJ1-1